A single sample gave rise to the 18 T cell receptor beta chains below, sequenced in a study of CD8 T cells in ankylosing spondylitis. TCRdb re-called the 5' RACE reads with MiXCR, one entry per CDR3 protein. This sample has 250,000 to 350,000 distinct CDR3 sequences, with around 18% found just once. Material: blood, either unsorted or a sorted T cell fraction (not recorded which). The receptors stem from a male donor with ankylosing spondylitis or in good health (not recorded which).

J is TRBJ2-3 and V is TRBV6-1; the D gene is possibly TRBD2 (5 bases). The V gene lost 1 base and the J gene lost 1 base, with 9 bases spanning the gap. CDR3 length equals 15 residues. The germline V gene encodes CDR1 MNHNS and CDR2 SASEGT. The CDR3 nucleotides read TGTGCCAGCAGTGAAGTGAGGGTCGGCACAGATACGCAGTATTTT. Residues: CASSEVRVGTDTQYF.

This clonotype was seen a handful of times. This chain uses TRBV5-1 with TRBJ2-2; D tentatively fits TRBD1 or TRBD2 (5 bases each). Per the germline V gene, CDR1 is SGHRS and CDR2 is YFSETQ. Between the trimmed V and J ends, which lost 1 base and 3 bases, there was a span of 16 bases. The CDR3 contains 17 residues. This CDR3 is CASSLRLVRDHTGELFF. CDR3 in DNA: TGCGCCAGCAGCTTGCGCTTAGTCAGGGACCACACCGGGGAGCTGTTTTTT. The full variable domain, its missing parts supplied by reference TRBV5-1 and TRBJ2-2, is KAGVTQTPRYLIKTRGQQVTLSCSPISGHRSVSWYQQTPGQGLQFLFEYFSETQRNKGNFPGRFSGRQFSNSRSEMNVSTLELGDSALYLCASSLRLVRDHTGELFFGEGSRLTVL.

This clonotype was seen only a few times. The chain is built from TRBV6-1 and TRBJ1-5; TRBD1 is a possible D gene (5 bases). Germline CDR1 is MNHNS and CDR2 is SASEGT. V lost 6 bases to trimming and J lost 5 bases, with 17 bases between them. This CDR3 comprises 15 residues. The CDR3 DNA sequence: TGTGCCAGCAGAAGAGAGACAGACGACTATCAGCCCCAGCATTTT. This codes for CASRRETDDYQPQHF.

This chain joins TRBV20-1 and TRBJ1-3; D not resolved. The ends were cut back, 3 bases at V and 0 bases at J, with 6 bases in the middle. The CDR3 covers 13 residues. Germline V gene data show CDR1 as DFQATT and CDR2 as SNEGSKA (reference sequence). This CDR3 reads CSASAVSGNTIYF. The CDR3 DNA follows: TGCAGTGCTAGTGCCGTCTCTGGAAACACCATATATTTT.

This clonotype has only a few counts. The rearrangement uses TRBV29-1 and TRBJ2-5, with D possibly being TRBD1 or TRBD2 (6 bases each). The CDR3 covers 11 residues. Germline CDR1 reads SQVTM; CDR2 reads ANQGSEA. With 7 bases removed from V and 5 bases from J, the gap between germline ends came to 11 bases. CDR3 sequence: CSGGGRETQYF. The CDR3 region has the DNA TGCAGCGGTGGGGGGCGCGAGACCCAGTACTTC. Looking up the rest from reference TRBV29-1 and TRBJ2-5 gives the full variable domain: SAVISQKPSRDICQRGTSLTIQCQVDSQVTMMFWYRQQPGQSLTLIATANQGSEATYESGFVIDKFPISRPNLTFSTLTVSNMSPEDSSIYLCSGGGRETQYFGPGTRLLVL.

The sample holds a few counts of this clonotype. CDR3: CASSLDGEFGTQYF. The CDR3, as DNA: TGCGCCAGCAGCTTGGATGGGGAGTTTGGGACCCAGTACTTC. The V gene is TRBV5-1, the J gene TRBJ2-5, with a possible D match to TRBD2 (5 bases). Deletions cut 0 bases from V and 7 bases from J, with 13 bases between. There are 14 residues in the CDR3. Per germline, CDR1 SGHRS and CDR2 YFSETQ. Combining the CDR3 with reference TRBV5-1 and TRBJ2-5 gives the whole variable domain KAGVTQTPRYLIKTRGQQVTLSCSPISGHRSVSWYQQTPGQGLQFLFEYFSETQRNKGNFPGRFSGRQFSNSRSEMNVSTLELGDSALYLCASSLDGEFGTQYFGPGTRLLVL.

The chain joins TRBV11-2 to TRBJ1-6, with unresolved D. Trimming removed 1 base from V and 0 bases from J, with 10 bases in between. The length of the CDR3 is 17 residues. CDR1 SGHAT and CDR2 FQNNGV come from the germline V gene. The DNA for the CDR3 is TGTGCCAGCAGCTTAGGAAGGCTGGGCTCCTATAATTCACCCCTCCACTTT. Its translation is CASSLGRLGSYNSPLHF.

The chain couples TRBV7-8 to TRBJ1-4; D is perhaps TRBD1 (5 bases). Germline V CDR1 and CDR2: SGHVS, FQNEAQ. This CDR3 has 16 residues. Trimming removed 1 base from V and 6 bases from J, with 15 bases in between. DNA for the CDR3: TGTGCCAGCAGCTTAGTGAGTGGGGGTGTTCATGAAAAACTGTTTTTT. Amino acid sequence: CASSLVSGGVHEKLFF. The variable domain in full, completed from reference TRBV7-8 and TRBJ1-4, reads GAGVSQSPRYKVAKRGQDVALRCDPISGHVSLFWYQQALGQGPEFLTYFQNEAQLDKSGLPSDRFFAERPEGSVSTLKIQRTQQEDSAVYLCASSLVSGGVHEKLFFGSGTQLSVL.

This chain uses TRBV10-3 with TRBJ2-7, with D hard to call. V gave up 0 bases and J gave up 2 bases, with 5 bases separating them. Germline CDR1 ENHRY, CDR2 SYGVKD. This CDR3 has 13 residues. The CDR3 region has the DNA TGTGCCATCAGTGAGTCTCGGACCTACGAGCAGTACGTC. Protein product: CAISESRTYEQYV.

This clonotype was counted only a few times. Here the CDR3 reads CASRSFGTDTQYF. In DNA form, the CDR3 reads TGTGCCAGCAGGTCTTTCGGCACAGATACGCAGTATTTT. The chain uses TRBV6-1 and TRBJ2-3; no clear D gene. Looked up from germline, CDR1 is MNHNS and CDR2 is SASEGT. V was trimmed by 6 bases and J by 1 base, leaving 8 bases between them. The CDR3 sequence is 13 residues long.

V is TRBV6-1 and J is TRBJ2-7; D perhaps matches TRBD1 (6 bases). Germline CDR1 is MNHNS and CDR2 is SASEGT. The V and J ends lost 5 bases and 6 bases respectively, with 17 bases between them. The CDR3 has 14 amino acids. The CDR3: CASSSVRDNGEQYV. The DNA for the CDR3 is TGTGCCAGCAGTAGCGTAAGGGACAATGGCGAGCAGTACGTC.

V usage is TRBV6-6 and J usage is TRBJ2-2, with unresolved D. The CDR3 totals 12 residues. Trimming pared 5 bases from V and 5 bases from J, leaving 6 bases between. CDR1 MNHNY and CDR2 SVGAGI come from the germline V gene (reference sequence). CDR3 nucleotide sequence: TGTGCCAGCAGTATCGGGACCGGGGAGCTGTTTTTT. Its protein is CASSIGTGELFF.

This clonotype was counted a few times. V usage is TRBV20-1 and J usage is TRBJ1-4, with D maybe TRBD1 (6 bases). Germline loops: CDR1 DFQATT, CDR2 SNEGSKA (reference sequence). Trimming removed 6 bases from V and 5 bases from J, with 22 bases in between. The CDR3 runs 16 residues. The DNA of the CDR3 is TGCAGTGCCTCTGACGTGTCCAGGGGTTTAAATGAAAAACTGTTTTTT. It encodes CSASDVSRGLNEKLFF.

This clonotype was counted at least ten times. The V and J genes are TRBV6-1 and TRBJ2-7, with 10 bases aligning to TRBD1. In germline, CDR1 is MNHNS, CDR2 SASEGT. The CDR3 has 14 residues. Trimming took 4 bases from V and 6 from J; bases not matched to a gene: 6. This CDR3 is CASSGKTGGGEQYV. In nucleotides, the CDR3 is TGTGCCAGCAGTGGAAAGACAGGGGGCGGCGAGCAGTACGTC.

The rearrangement uses TRBV6-2 or TRBV6-3 and TRBJ2-7; no reliable D call. The CDR3 spans 14 residues. V lost 0 bases and J 5 bases, leaving 11 bases between the germline ends. Germline assignment: CDR1 MNHEY and CDR2 SVGEGT. CDR3 in amino acids: CASSYSILAHEQYV. CDR3 sequence (DNA): TGTGCCAGCAGTTACTCGATTCTCGCCCACGAGCAGTACGTC.

This clonotype has just a few counts. The V call is TRBV12-3 or TRBV12-4, the J call TRBJ2-3; the match to TRBD2 covers 8 bases. Unmatched junction bases numbered 2, after V lost 3 bases and J lost 0 bases. The CDR3 is 15 amino acids. The CDR3 DNA reads TGTGCCAGCAGTTTCGGACTAGCTAGCACAGATACGCAGTATTTT. This encodes CASSFGLASTDTQYF.

The chain has TRBV9 and TRBJ1-3, with a tentative D call TRBD1 (6 bases). CDR3 length: 16 residues. V lost 4 bases to trimming and J lost 4 bases, with 18 bases between them. Germline V gene sequence: CDR1 SGDLS, CDR2 YYNGEE. As DNA, the CDR3 is TGTGCCAGCAGCAAAATGAACAGGGATCCGGGAAACACCATATATTTT. Protein product: CASSKMNRDPGNTIYF.

The gene calls are TRBV15 and TRBJ2-3; the D gene is possibly TRBD2 (6 bases). The germline CDR1 and CDR2 sequences are LNHNV and YYDKDF (reference sequence). Trimming removed 0 bases from V and 1 base from J, with 11 bases in between. This CDR3 spans 16 amino acids. Here the CDR3 reads CATSRDRRGGTDTQYF. The CDR3 nucleotides are TGTGCCACCAGCAGAGATCGGAGGGGCGGCACAGATACGCAGTATTTT.